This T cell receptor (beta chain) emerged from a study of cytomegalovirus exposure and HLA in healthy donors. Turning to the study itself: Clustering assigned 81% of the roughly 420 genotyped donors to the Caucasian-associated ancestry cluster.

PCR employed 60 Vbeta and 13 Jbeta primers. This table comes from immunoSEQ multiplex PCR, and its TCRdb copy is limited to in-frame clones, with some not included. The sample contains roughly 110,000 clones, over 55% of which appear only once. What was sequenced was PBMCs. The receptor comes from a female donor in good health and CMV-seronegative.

The DNA for the CDR3 is TGTGCCTGGAGTGTACGTTCGGTCCTAGCGGGAGTGACGTGGCAATACAATGAGCAGTTCTTC. It yields the protein CAWSVRSVLAGVTWQYNEQFF. The V and J genes are TRBV30 and TRBJ2-1, with 10 positions matching TRBD2. The V gene end was trimmed by 0 bases and the J gene end by 4 bases; junction bases not matched to a gene: 21. The CDR3 length is 21 residues. Germline V gene sequence: CDR1 GTSNPN, CDR2 SVGIG (reference sequence).